The 10 T cell receptor beta chains below come from one sample, sequenced in a study of blood T cell repertoires in COVID-19. TCRdb keeps only in-frame clones here, not all; method: immunoSEQ multiplex PCR. The sample contains about 270,000 clones, over 75% of which appear only once. Source material: PBMCs or T cells enriched from blood (not recorded which). The source is a man younger than 35 who had recovered from COVID-19.

This clone has just a few counts. The rearrangement uses TRBV6-5 and TRBJ1-2; 7 bases fit TRBD1. CDR1 and CDR2 (germline): MNHEY, SVGAGI. Trimming removed 7 bases from V and 2 bases from J; junction bases left unmatched: 7. CDR3 size: 14 residues. The CDR3 sequence is CASNPGQANYGYTF. The CDR3 DNA sequence: TGTGCCAGCAACCCCGGACAGGCCAACTATGGCTACACCTTC.

The chain employs TRBV7-9 and TRBJ2-1, with D possibly TRBD1 on 5 matching bases. The CDR3 length is 16 residues. The V and J ends lost 5 bases and 6 bases respectively, with 20 bases between them. The germline CDR1 and CDR2 sequences are SEHNR and FQNEAQ (reference sequence). In nucleotides, the CDR3 is TGTGCCAGCAGCCCCACCCATGAGCACCAGGGCAATGAGCAGTTCTTC. Protein: CASSPTHEHQGNEQFF.

V gene TRBV19 combines with J gene TRBJ1-5; D gene ambiguous. The V and J ends lost 5 bases and 6 bases respectively, with 8 bases between them. The CDR3 is made up of 12 amino acids. Germline loops: CDR1 LNHDA, CDR2 SQIVND (reference sequence). CDR3 nucleotides: TGTGCCAGTAGTGCGGTGAGTCAGCCCCAGCATTTT. Its translation: CASSAVSQPQHF.

The chain links TRBV28 to TRBJ2-2; no clear D. CDR1 and CDR2 from the germline V gene are MDHEN and SYDVKM. V lost 6 bases and J lost 6, with 8 bases in between. There are 12 residues in the CDR3. The DNA of the CDR3 is TGTGCCAGCAGACCCCCAGCCGGGGAGCTGTTTTTT. It yields the protein CASRPPAGELFF.

The CDR3 sequence: CASSWSRGETQYF. DNA for the CDR3: TGTGCCAGCAGCTGGTCCAGGGGGGAGACCCAGTACTTC. The chain has TRBV7-3 and TRBJ2-5; TRBD1 agrees at 7 bases. Germline V gene data show CDR1 as SGHTA and CDR2 as FQGTGA. With 4 bases clipped from V and 5 bases from J, the junction kept 4 bases outside the gene matches. The CDR3 is made up of 13 amino acids. The full variable domain, its missing parts supplied by reference TRBV7-3 and TRBJ2-5, is GAGVSQTPSNKVTEKGKYVELRCDPISGHTALYWYRQSLGQGPEFLIYFQGTGAADDSGLPNDRFFAVRPEGSVSTLKIQRTERGDSAVYLCASSWSRGETQYFGPGTRLLVL.

The CDR3 nucleotides are TGTGCCAGTAGGACCAGGGGCCTGGAGAATCAGCCCCAGCATTTT. Translating gives CASRTRGLENQPQHF. The J gene is TRBJ1-5, the V gene TRBV19; tentative D call: TRBD1 (6 bases). The CDR3 runs to 15 residues. The V gene's germline CDR1 is LNHDA and CDR2 SQIVND (reference sequence). V was cut by 6 bases and J by 4 bases, with 16 bases left in between.

The V call is TRBV29-1, the J call TRBJ2-1, with 9 bases matching TRBD2. Germline V gene sequence: CDR1 SQVTM, CDR2 ANQGSEA. The CDR3 loop spans 13 amino acids. Trimming removed 6 bases from V and 2 bases from J; junction bases left unmatched: 2. The CDR3 bases are TGCAGCGTCAGACTAGCGGCCTACAATGAGCAGTTCTTC. Protein sequence: CSVRLAAYNEQFF.

This chain connects TRBV19 to TRBJ1-6, with 9 positions matching TRBD1. J lost 10 bases, V lost 5 bases, and 9 bases had no gene match. This CDR3 region has 15 residues. Germline V gene lookup returns CDR1 LNHDA and CDR2 SQIVND (reference sequence). The CDR3 nucleotides are TGTGCCAGTAGTTCCTTACAGGGGGCGAAGTCACCCCTCCACTTT. Translated, it gives CASSSLQGAKSPLHF.

This clone was observed a single time. This chain uses TRBV7-2 with TRBJ1-3; tentative D call: TRBD1 (6 bases). Germline assignment: CDR1 SGHTA and CDR2 FQGNSA. V dropped 2 bases and J dropped 3 bases, with 14 bases sitting between them. The CDR3 spans 16 residues. DNA of the CDR3: TGTGCCAGCAGCTTAATAGGACAGAGGGTTGGAAACACCATATATTTT. As protein: CASSLIGQRVGNTIYF.

The chain uses TRBV28 and TRBJ2-6; D may be TRBD1 (6 bases). This CDR3 region has 20 residues. CDR1 is MDHEN, CDR2 SYDVKM, per germline. Trimming pared 3 bases from V and 2 bases from J, leaving 23 bases between. The CDR3 reads CASSFIGRGFSGTGANVLTF. The CDR3 DNA reads TGTGCCAGCAGTTTTATCGGCAGGGGATTCAGTGGCACTGGGGCCAACGTCCTGACTTTC.